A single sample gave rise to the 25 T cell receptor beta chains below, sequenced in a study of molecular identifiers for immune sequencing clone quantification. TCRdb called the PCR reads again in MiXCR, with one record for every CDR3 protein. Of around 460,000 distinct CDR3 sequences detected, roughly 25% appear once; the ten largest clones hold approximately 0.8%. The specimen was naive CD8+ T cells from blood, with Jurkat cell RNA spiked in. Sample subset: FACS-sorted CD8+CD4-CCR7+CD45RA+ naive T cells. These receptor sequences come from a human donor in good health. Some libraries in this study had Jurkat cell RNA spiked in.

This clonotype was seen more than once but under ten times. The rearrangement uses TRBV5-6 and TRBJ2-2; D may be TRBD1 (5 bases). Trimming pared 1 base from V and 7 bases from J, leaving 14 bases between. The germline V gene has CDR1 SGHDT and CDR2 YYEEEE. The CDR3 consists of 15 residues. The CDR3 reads CASSLIRAQGGELFF. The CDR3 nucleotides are TGTGCCAGCAGCTTGATCCGGGCGCAGGGCGGGGAGCTGTTTTTT. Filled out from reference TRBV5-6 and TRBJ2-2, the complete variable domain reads DAGVTQSPTHLIKTRGQQVTLRCSPKSGHDTVSWYQQALGQGPQFIFQYYEEEERQRGNFPDRFSGHQFPNYSSELNVNALLLGDSALYLCASSLIRAQGGELFFGEGSRLTVL.

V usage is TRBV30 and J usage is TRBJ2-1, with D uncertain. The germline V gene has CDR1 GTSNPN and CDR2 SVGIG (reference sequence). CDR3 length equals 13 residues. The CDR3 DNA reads TGTGCTACAGATTGGGGTTTATACAATGAGCAGTTCTTC. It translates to CATDWGLYNEQFF. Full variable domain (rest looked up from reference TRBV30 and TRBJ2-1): SQTIHQWPATLVQPVGSPLSLECTVEGTSNPNLYWYRQAAGRGLQLLFYSVGIGQISSEVPQNLSASRPQDRQFILSSKKLLLSDSGFYLCATDWGLYNEQFFGPGTRLTVL.

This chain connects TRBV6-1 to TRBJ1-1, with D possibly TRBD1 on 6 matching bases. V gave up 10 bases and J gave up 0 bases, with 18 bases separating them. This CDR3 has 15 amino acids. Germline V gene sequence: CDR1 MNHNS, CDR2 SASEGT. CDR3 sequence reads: CATSTGPKVNTEAFF. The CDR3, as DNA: TGTGCCACGTCGACAGGCCCTAAGGTGAACACTGAAGCTTTCTTT.

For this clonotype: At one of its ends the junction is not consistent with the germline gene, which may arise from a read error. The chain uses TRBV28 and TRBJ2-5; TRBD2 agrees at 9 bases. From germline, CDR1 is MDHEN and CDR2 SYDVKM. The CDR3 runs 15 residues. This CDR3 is CVSSWLAGEGETQYF. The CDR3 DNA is TGTGTCAGCAGTTGGTTAGCGGGAGAGGGAGAGACCCAGTACTTC.

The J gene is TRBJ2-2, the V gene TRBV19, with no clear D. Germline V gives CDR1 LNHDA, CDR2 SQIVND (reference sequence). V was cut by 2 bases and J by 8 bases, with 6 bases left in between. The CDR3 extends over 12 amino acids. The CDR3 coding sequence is TGTGCCAGTAGTATATCTCCTGGGGAGCTGTTTTTT. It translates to CASSISPGELFF.

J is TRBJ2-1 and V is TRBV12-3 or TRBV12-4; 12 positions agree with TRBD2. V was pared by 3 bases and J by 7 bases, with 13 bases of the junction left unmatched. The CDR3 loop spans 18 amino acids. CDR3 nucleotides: TGTGCCAGCAGTTTGCTAGCGGGGGGGCCGAATGTGGATAATGAGCAGTTCTTC. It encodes CASSLLAGGPNVDNEQFF.

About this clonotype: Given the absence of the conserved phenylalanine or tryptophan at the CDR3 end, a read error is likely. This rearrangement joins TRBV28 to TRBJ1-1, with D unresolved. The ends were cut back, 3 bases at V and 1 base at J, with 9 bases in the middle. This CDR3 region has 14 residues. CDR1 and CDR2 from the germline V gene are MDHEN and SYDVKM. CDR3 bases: TGTGCCAGCAGTTTCTCTTACCCGAACACTGAAGCTTTCTCT. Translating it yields CASSFSYPNTEAFS.

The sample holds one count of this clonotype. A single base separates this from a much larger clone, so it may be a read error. The CDR3 DNA sequence: TGTGCCAGCAGCCCAGGCCCGGAGAGCACAGATACGCAGTATTTT. This encodes CASSPGPESTDTQYF. The chain is built from TRBV5-3 and TRBJ2-3; D is ambiguous. Being an ORF, TRBV5-3 has a function that is uncertain. V lost 8 bases to trimming and J lost 0 bases, with 16 bases between them. The CDR3 is 15 amino acids.

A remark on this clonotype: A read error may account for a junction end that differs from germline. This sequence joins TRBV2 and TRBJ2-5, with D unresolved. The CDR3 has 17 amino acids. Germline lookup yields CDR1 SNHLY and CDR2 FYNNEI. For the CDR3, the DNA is TGTGCCAGCTTTTATCTGCCCTGGGCTGAAGAGAAAGAGACCCAGCACTTC. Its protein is CASFYLPWAEEKETQHF.

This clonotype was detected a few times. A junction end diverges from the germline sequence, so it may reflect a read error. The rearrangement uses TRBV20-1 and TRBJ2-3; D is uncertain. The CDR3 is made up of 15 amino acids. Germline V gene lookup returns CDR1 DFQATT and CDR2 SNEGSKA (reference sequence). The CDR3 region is CSAGDRITNTDTQYF. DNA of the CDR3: TGCAGTGCTGGAGACCGAATCACGAACACAGATACGCAGTATTTT.

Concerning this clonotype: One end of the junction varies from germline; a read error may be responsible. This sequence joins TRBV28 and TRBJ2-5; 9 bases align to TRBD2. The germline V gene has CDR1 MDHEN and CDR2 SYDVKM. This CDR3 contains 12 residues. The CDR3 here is CARGGGAEPQCF. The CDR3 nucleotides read TGTGCCCGCGGGGGGGGTGCAGAGCCCCAGTGCTTC.

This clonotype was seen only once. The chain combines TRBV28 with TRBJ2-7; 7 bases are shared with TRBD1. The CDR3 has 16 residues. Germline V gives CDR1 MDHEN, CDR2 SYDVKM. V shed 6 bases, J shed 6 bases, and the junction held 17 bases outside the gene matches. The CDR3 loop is CASSSGTDSAGGEQYF. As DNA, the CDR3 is TGTGCCAGCAGCTCCGGGACAGATTCTGCTGGTGGCGAGCAGTACTTC.

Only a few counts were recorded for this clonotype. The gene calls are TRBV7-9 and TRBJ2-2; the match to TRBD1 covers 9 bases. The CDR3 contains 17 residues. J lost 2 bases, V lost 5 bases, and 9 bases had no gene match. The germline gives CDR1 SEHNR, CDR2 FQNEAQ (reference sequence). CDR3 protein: CASSPITGQGNTGELFF. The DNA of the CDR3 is TGTGCCAGCAGCCCAATAACGGGACAGGGTAACACCGGGGAGCTGTTTTTT.

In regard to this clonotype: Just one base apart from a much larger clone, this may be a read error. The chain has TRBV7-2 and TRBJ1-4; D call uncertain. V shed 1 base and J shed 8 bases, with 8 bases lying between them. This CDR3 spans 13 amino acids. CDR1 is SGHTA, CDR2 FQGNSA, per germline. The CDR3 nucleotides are TGTACCAGCAGCTTAGAAGGCCCCGAAAAACTGTTTTTT. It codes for CTSSLEGPEKLFF.

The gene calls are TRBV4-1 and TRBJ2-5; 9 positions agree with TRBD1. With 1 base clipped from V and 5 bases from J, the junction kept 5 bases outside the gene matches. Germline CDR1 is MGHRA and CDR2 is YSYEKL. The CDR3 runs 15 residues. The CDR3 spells CASSQGGTGIETQYF. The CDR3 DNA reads TGCGCCAGCAGCCAAGGAGGGACAGGGATCGAGACCCAGTACTTC.

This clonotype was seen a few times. The CDR3: CASSQAGGRGVPDTQYF. The CDR3 DNA reads as TGCGCCAGCAGCCAAGCCGGCGGCAGGGGAGTCCCAGATACGCAGTATTTT. V and J are TRBV4-3 and TRBJ2-3; possibly TRBD1 for D (6 bases). The germline gives CDR1 LGHNA, CDR2 YSLEER. The CDR3 spans 17 residues. The V end was cut by 1 base, the J end by 4 bases, with 18 bases between.

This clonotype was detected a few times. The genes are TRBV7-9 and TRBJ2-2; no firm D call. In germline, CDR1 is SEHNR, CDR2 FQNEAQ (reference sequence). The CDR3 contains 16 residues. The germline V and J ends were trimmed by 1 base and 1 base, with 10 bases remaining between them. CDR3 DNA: TGTGCCAGCAGCTTAGGAAAGACGAAGAACACCGGGGAGCTGTTTTTT. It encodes CASSLGKTKNTGELFF.

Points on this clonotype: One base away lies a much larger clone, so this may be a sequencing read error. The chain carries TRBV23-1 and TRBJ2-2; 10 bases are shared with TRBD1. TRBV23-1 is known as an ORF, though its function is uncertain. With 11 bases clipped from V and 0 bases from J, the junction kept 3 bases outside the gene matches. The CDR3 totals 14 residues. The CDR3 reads CAEGQGANTGELFF. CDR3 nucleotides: TGCGCCGAAGGACAGGGGGCGAACACCGGGGAGCTGTTTTTT.

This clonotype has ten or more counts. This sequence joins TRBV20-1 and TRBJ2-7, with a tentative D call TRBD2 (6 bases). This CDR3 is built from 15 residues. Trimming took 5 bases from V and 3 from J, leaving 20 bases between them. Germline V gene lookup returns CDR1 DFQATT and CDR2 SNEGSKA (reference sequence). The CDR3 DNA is TGCAGTGCTGTCTCGGGGGAAGCCTTAAGCTACGAGCAGTACTTC. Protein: CSAVSGEALSYEQYF.

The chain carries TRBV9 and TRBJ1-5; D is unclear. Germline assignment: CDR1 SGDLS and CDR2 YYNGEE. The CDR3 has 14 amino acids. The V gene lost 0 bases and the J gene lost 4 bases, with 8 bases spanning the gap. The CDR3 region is CASSVGNGNQPQHF. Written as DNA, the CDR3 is TGTGCCAGCAGCGTAGGAAATGGAAATCAGCCCCAGCATTTT.

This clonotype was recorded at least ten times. The CDR3 nucleotides read TGCGCCAGCAGCCTGGACAGGGGGCCCACCTACGAGCAGTACTTC. It encodes CASSLDRGPTYEQYF. The chain couples TRBV5-1 to TRBJ2-7, with TRBD1 identical over 11 bases. The ends lost 4 bases at V and 2 bases at J; junction bases unmatched: 5. Germline assignment: CDR1 SGHRS and CDR2 YFSETQ. This CDR3 has 15 residues.

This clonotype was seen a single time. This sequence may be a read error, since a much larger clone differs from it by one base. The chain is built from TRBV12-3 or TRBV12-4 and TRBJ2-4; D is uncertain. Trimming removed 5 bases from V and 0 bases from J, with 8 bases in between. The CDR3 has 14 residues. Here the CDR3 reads CASSPSLAKNIQYF. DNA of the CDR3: TGTGCCAGCAGTCCAAGCTTAGCCAAAAACATTCAGTACTTC.

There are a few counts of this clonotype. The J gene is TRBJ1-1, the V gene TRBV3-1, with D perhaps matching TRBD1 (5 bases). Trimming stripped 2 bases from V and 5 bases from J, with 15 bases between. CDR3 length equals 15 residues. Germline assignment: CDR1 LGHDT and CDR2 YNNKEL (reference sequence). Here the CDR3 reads CASSQPGRGRTEAFF. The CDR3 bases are TGTGCCAGCAGCCAACCTGGTAGGGGTCGGACTGAAGCTTTCTTT. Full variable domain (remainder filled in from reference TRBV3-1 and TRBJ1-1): DTAVSQTPKYLVTQMGNDKSIKCEQNLGHDTMYWYKQDSKKFLKIMFSYNNKELIINETVPNRFSPKSPDKAHLNLHINSLELGDSAVYFCASSQPGRGRTEAFFGQGTRLTVV.

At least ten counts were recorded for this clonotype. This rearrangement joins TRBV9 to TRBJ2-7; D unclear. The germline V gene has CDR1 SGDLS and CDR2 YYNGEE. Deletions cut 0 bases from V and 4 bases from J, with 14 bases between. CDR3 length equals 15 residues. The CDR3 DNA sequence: TGTGCCAGCAGCGTAGATCTGGGGTCGAGGTACGAGCAGTACTTC. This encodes CASSVDLGSRYEQYF.

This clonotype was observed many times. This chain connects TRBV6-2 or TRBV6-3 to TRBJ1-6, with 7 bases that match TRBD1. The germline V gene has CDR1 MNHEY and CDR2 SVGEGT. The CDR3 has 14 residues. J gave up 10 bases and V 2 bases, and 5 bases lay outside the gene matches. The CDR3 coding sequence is TGTGCCAGCAGTTACCCCGACAGGGCATCACCCCTCCACTTT. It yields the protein CASSYPDRASPLHF.